The rows below give T cell receptor beta chains drawn from one sample of a study of vaccination and CD4 T cells after COVID-19. Their specific antigens are unknown. MiXCR, applied by TCRdb to the PCR reads, yields one record per CDR3 protein. The sample has about 14,000 distinct CDR3 sequences, roughly 42% seen once. Sequenced material: CD4+ T cells from blood, cultured in vitro. The receptors here all came from a human donor who had recovered from COVID-19. The CDR3 runs from the conserved cysteine through the conserved F or W. The D gene is left open where the match is weak. Clone size is shown for a subset of rows, as once, few, many or a class of expanded clone.

size	J	D	V	CDR3	DNA
-	TRBJ2-1	TRBD2	TRBV6-1	CATRGAGGFSYNEQFF	TGTGCCACCCGGGGGGCGGGGGGTTTCTCCTACAATGAGCAGTTCTTC
-	TRBJ1-1	-	TRBV21-1	CASTEGSLQGGEAFF	TGTGCCAGCACGGAGGGATCATTACAGGGTGGTGAAGCTTTCTTT
-	TRBJ1-2	-	TRBV5-4	CASSPDSVGYTF	TGTGCCAGCAGCCCAGACTCGGTCGGCTACACCTTC
few	TRBJ2-7	TRBD2	TRBV6-5	CASSLAGGTIYEQYF	TGTGCCAGCAGTTTAGCGGGGGGGACTATCTACGAGCAGTACTTC
few	TRBJ1-2	-	TRBV12-3/TRBV12-4	CASSSTGLYGYTF	TGTGCCAGCAGCTCAACGGGCCTCTATGGCTACACCTTC
-	TRBJ1-5	-	TRBV12-5	CASRTYDQPQHF	TGTGCTAGCAGGACATACGATCAGCCCCAGCATTTT
-	TRBJ1-2	TRBD1	TRBV20-1	CSGVGQAGVGGYTF	TGCAGTGGTGTCGGACAGGCCGGTGTCGGTGGCTACACCTTC
-	TRBJ2-3	-	TRBV12-5	CASGLLDRLAQYF	TGTGCTAGTGGTTTACTAGACAGGTTAGCGCAGTATTTT
-	TRBJ1-2	-	TRBV12-3/TRBV12-4	CASIVDTNYGYTF	TGTGCCAGCATCGTGGACACGAACTATGGCTACACCTTC
-	TRBJ2-7	-	TRBV18	CASSPTSYSEQYF	TGTGCCAGCTCCCCTACCAGTTACTCCGAGCAGTACTTC
few	TRBJ1-1	-	TRBV20-1	CSARPPFRDGVLMNTEAFF	TGCAGTGCTAGACCTCCCTTCCGGGACGGAGTTTTAATGAACACTGAAGCTTTCTTT
few	TRBJ1-5	-	TRBV27	CASGYRAQPQHF	TGTGCCAGCGGGTACAGGGCGCAGCCCCAGCATTTT
medium-sized	TRBJ2-2	TRBD1	TRBV7-6	CASSPGTGNTGELFF	TGTGCCAGCAGCCCTGGGACAGGGAACACCGGGGAGCTGTTTTTT
-	TRBJ2-7	-	TRBV7-9	CASSPRFLSYEQYF	TGTGCCAGCAGCCCTCGATTTCTTTCGTACGAGCAGTACTTC
-	TRBJ1-5	-	TRBV27	CASSIRWGTGGNQSQHF	TGTGCCAGCTCCATCCGGTGGGGGACCGGGGGCAATCAGTCCCAGCATTTT
-	TRBJ2-1	-	TRBV27	CASGRINEQFF	TGTGCCAGCGGGCGGATCAATGAGCAGTTCTTC
few	TRBJ2-2	TRBD1	TRBV5-1	CASSSTGERTGELFF	TGCGCCAGCAGCTCTACAGGGGAGCGAACCGGGGAGCTGTTTTTT
-	TRBJ1-1	-	TRBV3-1	CASSQITTEAFF	TGTGCCAGCAGCCAAATAACCACTGAAGCTTTCTTT
-	TRBJ1-5	-	TRBV27	CASSLSSGMGLDQPQHF	TGTGCCAGCAGTTTATCTTCAGGGATGGGACTCGATCAGCCCCAGCATTTT
-	TRBJ2-1	TRBD2	TRBV7-2	CASSFGRGGYNEQFF	TGTGCCAGCAGCTTTGGGCGGGGGGGATACAATGAGCAGTTCTTC
-	TRBJ2-5	-	TRBV11-2	CASSHIRRDLVGQETQYF	TGTGCCAGCAGCCACATACGAAGGGACCTTGTGGGCCAAGAGACCCAGTACTTC
-	TRBJ2-5	-	TRBV5-1	CASSLANRETQYF	TGCGCCAGCAGCTTGGCGAACCGGGAGACCCAGTACTTC
few	TRBJ1-1	-	TRBV19	CASLRSTGPDEAFF	TGTGCCAGTCTACGCTCAACAGGTCCGGATGAAGCTTTCTTT
-	TRBJ1-3	-	TRBV20-1	CSARDRQGGKRNTIYF	TGCAGTGCTAGAGATCGGCAGGGTGGGAAAAGAAACACCATATATTTT
few	TRBJ1-1	-	TRBV20-1	CSATFRGKGTEAFF	TGCAGTGCTACCTTCCGGGGGAAGGGGACTGAAGCTTTCTTT
-	TRBJ1-2	-	TRBV5-4	CASSLVSGTVGSGYTF	TGTGCCAGCAGCTTGGTTTCCGGGACGGTCGGCAGTGGCTACACCTTC
-	TRBJ2-7	TRBD2	TRBV5-1	CASTLSGNVSYEQYF	TGCGCCAGCACCCTTAGCGGGAACGTCTCCTACGAGCAGTACTTC
few	TRBJ1-1	-	TRBV30	CAWSGGRADTEAFF	TGTGCCTGGAGTGGGGGCAGGGCGGACACTGAAGCTTTCTTT
-	TRBJ1-2	-	TRBV12-3/TRBV12-4	CASSLNGAGLGGYTF	TGTGCCAGCAGTTTAAACGGGGCAGGACTAGGGGGCTACACCTTC
-	TRBJ2-3	-	TRBV5-4	CASSLTGSADTQYF	TGTGCCAGCAGCCTCACAGGTTCAGCAGATACGCAGTATTTT
-	TRBJ2-2	-	TRBV12-5	CASGVTIGGGHTGELFF	TGTGCTAGTGGCGTCACTATAGGAGGGGGCCACACCGGGGAGCTGTTTTTT
-	TRBJ2-7	TRBD2	TRBV12-3/TRBV12-4	CASSPKLAGALAYEQYF	TGTGCCAGCAGCCCTAAGCTAGCGGGGGCCCTTGCCTACGAGCAGTACTTC
-	TRBJ2-5	-	TRBV7-2	CASSLLKTQYF	TGTGCCAGCAGCTTATTAAAGACCCAGTACTTC
few	TRBJ1-2	TRBD1	TRBV19	CASSMEGTGSNYGYTF	TGTGCCAGTAGTATGGAAGGGACAGGGTCTAACTATGGCTACACCTTC
-	TRBJ1-2	-	TRBV7-2	CASLGGAEAGYTF	TGTGCCAGCCTAGGAGGGGCAGAGGCTGGCTACACCTTC
few	TRBJ1-5	-	TRBV10-2	CASSESRPMQQPQHF	TGCGCCAGCAGTGAGTCTCGGCCCATGCAACAGCCCCAGCATTTT
few	TRBJ1-4	-	TRBV15	CATRGRVLWDTNEKLFF	TGTGCCACCAGGGGACGCGTCCTCTGGGACACTAATGAAAAACTGTTTTTT
-	TRBJ2-7	-	TRBV30	CAWSVSPEVTYEQYF	TGTGCCTGGAGTGTATCTCCCGAGGTAACCTACGAGCAGTACTTC
-	TRBJ2-7	TRBD1	TRBV18	CASSRTGGTEQYF	TGTGCCAGCTCAAGGACAGGGGGCACCGAGCAGTACTTC
-	TRBJ2-1	-	TRBV19	CASSAQLVNEQFF	TGTGCCAGTAGTGCACAACTAGTTAATGAGCAGTTCTTC
few	TRBJ2-2	-	TRBV7-8	CASRPNTGELFF	TGTGCCAGCCGGCCGAACACCGGGGAGCTGTTTTTT
-	TRBJ1-4	TRBD1	TRBV12-3/TRBV12-4	CASSNRGTGREKLFF	TGTGCCAGCTCTAATCGCGGGACAGGGAGGGAAAAACTGTTTTTT
-	TRBJ2-3	-	TRBV12-5	CASRVTTDTQYF	TGTGCTAGTAGAGTTACCACAGATACGCAGTATTTT
-	TRBJ2-1	-	TRBV7-9	CASSFTRSSYNEQFF	TGTGCCAGCAGCTTTACACGTAGCTCCTACAATGAGCAGTTCTTC
-	TRBJ1-1	TRBD1	TRBV2	CASHYTGGTEAFF	TGTGCCAGCCACTACACAGGGGGCACTGAAGCTTTCTTT
-	TRBJ1-1	-	TRBV7-8	CASSLGQNTEAFF	TGTGCCAGCAGCCTGGGACAGAACACTGAAGCTTTCTTT
few	TRBJ1-6	TRBD1	TRBV6-1	CASSVAGTGADSYNSPLHF	TGTGCCAGCAGTGTTGCCGGGACAGGGGCCGACTCCTATAATTCACCCCTCCACTTT
few	TRBJ2-7	-	TRBV6-2/TRBV6-3	CASSNGVRFYEQYF	TGTGCCAGCAGTAATGGGGTAAGGTTCTACGAGCAGTACTTC
-	TRBJ1-1	-	TRBV5-6	CASSFAGGGTEAFF	TGTGCCAGCAGCTTTGCCGGGGGAGGCACTGAAGCTTTCTTT
-	TRBJ2-1	-	TRBV7-6	CASSVTDEQFF	TGTGCCAGCAGCGTTACCGATGAGCAGTTCTTC
-	TRBJ1-2	TRBD1	TRBV2	CASSGGQGGYTF	TGTGCCAGCAGCGGAGGACAGGGTGGCTACACCTTC
-	TRBJ1-1	TRBD1	TRBV10-3	CAISVQGGVNTEAFF	TGTGCCATCAGTGTACAGGGGGGGGTGAACACTGAAGCTTTCTTT
-	TRBJ1-6	-	TRBV27	CASSSDTVNSPLHF	TGTGCCAGCAGTTCGGACACAGTCAATTCACCCCTCCACTTT
-	TRBJ2-7	-	TRBV6-2/TRBV6-3	CASSRTGTSYEQYF	TGTGCCAGCAGTCGGACAGGGACTAGCTACGAGCAGTACTTC
-	TRBJ1-3	-	TRBV19	CASSPGSSGNTIYF	TGTGCCAGTAGTCCGGGAAGCTCTGGAAACACCATATATTTT
-	TRBJ2-7	-	TRBV19	CASSIRGYEQYF	TGTGCCAGTAGTATCCGGGGGTACGAGCAGTACTTC
-	TRBJ2-1	-	TRBV6-1	CASSLTQGAYNEQFF	TGTGCCAGCAGTCTAACTCAGGGAGCGTACAATGAGCAGTTCTTC
-	TRBJ1-1	-	TRBV5-1	CASSLGGEAFF	TGCGCCAGCAGCTTGGGTGGTGAAGCTTTCTTT
-	TRBJ1-1	-	TRBV11-2	CASKVRDVNTEAFF	TGTGCCAGCAAGGTAAGGGACGTGAACACTGAAGCTTTCTTT
-	TRBJ1-5	TRBD1	TRBV19	CASSTQGAGNQPQHF	TGTGCCAGTAGTACACAGGGGGCTGGCAATCAGCCCCAGCATTTT